Listed here are 29 T cell receptor beta chains from one sample, sequenced in a study of response to subunit inactivated influenza vaccine. TCRdb analysed the RT-PCR reads with MiXCR anew, one entry per CDR3 protein. Among roughly 650,000 distinct CDR3 sequences listed, about a sixth were seen once. Source: PBMCs from blood, taken roughly 12 days after vaccination. These receptors came from a man in his fifties or sixties who received an inactivated influenza vaccine.

This sequence joins TRBV9 and TRBJ2-7; D gene unclear. The V gene's germline CDR1 is SGDLS and CDR2 YYNGEE. This CDR3 spans 14 amino acids. Between the trimmed V and J ends, which lost 8 bases and 0 bases, there was a span of 15 bases. CDR3 coding DNA: TGTGCCAGATTGGTAGATCATCTCTCCTACGAGCAGTACTTC. This translates into CARLVDHLSYEQYF. The complete variable domain, with remaining parts taken from reference TRBV9 and TRBJ2-7, reads DSGVTQTPKHLITATGQRVTLRCSPRSGDLSVYWYQQSLDQGLQFLIQYYNGEERAKGNILERFSAQQFPDLHSELNLSSLELGDSALYFCARLVDHLSYEQYFGPGTRLTVT.

The V call is TRBV7-9, the J call TRBJ2-5; 8 nucleotides line up with TRBD1. V lost 4 bases and J lost 2; bases outside the gene matches: 6. There are 15 residues in the CDR3. Germline V lookup: CDR1 SEHNR, CDR2 FQNEAQ (reference sequence). The CDR3 protein is CASSSGQAYQETQYF. CDR3 nucleotide sequence: TGTGCCAGCAGCTCGGGACAGGCCTATCAAGAGACCCAGTACTTC.

This clonotype was seen a handful of times. The rearrangement uses TRBV11-2 and TRBJ2-1; tentatively, D is TRBD2 (5 bases). This CDR3 region has 16 residues. V lost 0 bases and J 6 bases, leaving 15 bases between the germline ends. The germline V gene encodes CDR1 SGHAT and CDR2 FQNNGV. The CDR3 DNA reads as TGTGCCAGCAGCTTAGAGCGCGGGTACCTGGGCAATGAGCAGTTCTTC. Its protein product is CASSLERGYLGNEQFF.

This clonotype was observed a handful of times. The chain combines TRBV20-1 with TRBJ2-3; 10 bases fit TRBD1. The CDR3 extends over 15 amino acids. The germline V gene has CDR1 DFQATT and CDR2 SNEGSKA (reference sequence). V trimming: 5 bases; J trimming: 2 bases; junction bases outside the gene matches: 7. The CDR3 region is CSALPGQGFTDTQYF. The CDR3 DNA reads as TGCAGTGCTTTACCGGGACAGGGGTTCACAGATACGCAGTATTTT.

This clonotype has only a few counts. The V call is TRBV20-1, the J call TRBJ2-7; 7 nucleotides match TRBD2. Germline trimming cut 0 bases from V and 5 bases from J; bases unmatched to any gene: 10. Per germline, CDR1 DFQATT and CDR2 SNEGSKA (reference sequence). The CDR3 runs 15 residues. CDR3 in DNA: TGCAGTGCTAGAGATGGAGCAGGGAGGGCCCACGAGCAGTACTTC. Translation gives CSARDGAGRAHEQYF.

This rearrangement joins TRBV27 to TRBJ1-3, with 7 bases lining up with TRBD1. The CDR3 has 14 amino acids. V shed 5 bases, J shed 3 bases, and the junction held 4 bases outside the gene matches. Germline-derived CDR1 and CDR2 are MNHEY and SMNVEV (reference sequence). CDR3 amino acids: CASSIYRGGNTIYF. CDR3 coding DNA: TGTGCCAGCAGTATTTACAGGGGTGGAAACACCATATATTTT.

On this clonotype itself: One end of the junction varies from germline; a read error may be responsible. The chain carries TRBV4-2 and TRBJ2-7; 9 bases are a match to TRBD1. CDR3 length: 14 residues. In germline, CDR1 is LGHNA, CDR2 YNFKEQ. CDR3 coding DNA: TGTGCCATCAGCCCCGGGGACAGGGACTACGAGCAGTACTTC. It yields the protein CAISPGDRDYEQYF.

The chain carries TRBV20-1 and TRBJ2-7; perhaps TRBD1 as D (5 bases). This CDR3 contains 13 residues. The V gene lost 6 bases and the J gene lost 0 bases, with 12 bases spanning the gap. In germline, CDR1 is DFQATT, CDR2 SNEGSKA (reference sequence). CDR3 sequence reads: CSATPDSSYEQYF. The CDR3 DNA follows: TGCAGTGCAACCCCCGACAGCTCCTACGAGCAGTACTTC.

This clonotype was counted between two and nine times. This chain joins TRBV15 and TRBJ1-2; D may be TRBD1 (5 bases). Germline V gene lookup returns CDR1 LNHNV and CDR2 YYDKDF (reference sequence). The CDR3 runs to 14 residues. The germline V and J ends were trimmed by 0 bases and 3 bases, with 8 bases remaining between them. In nucleotides, the CDR3 is TGTGCCACCAGCAGAGATAAGGGGTACTATGGCTACACCTTC. Translation: CATSRDKGYYGYTF.

This clonotype was recorded many times. The CDR3 bases are TGTGCCAGCAGTTTACGGGGGGCGAACACCGGGGAGCTGTTTTTT. Protein sequence: CASSLRGANTGELFF. This sequence joins TRBV12-3 or TRBV12-4 and TRBJ2-2; TRBD2 agrees at 7 bases. The trim removed 2 bases at V and 0 bases at J, leaving 0 bases unmatched. The CDR3 is 15 residues long.

This clonotype was seen a handful of times. The chain couples TRBV12-3 or TRBV12-4 to TRBJ2-5; D assignment may be TRBD1 or TRBD2 (5 bases each). CDR3 length equals 15 residues. The V and J ends lost 8 bases and 2 bases respectively, with 18 bases between them. In DNA, the CDR3 is TGTGCCAGCCCTGGGGGTGTGGCAGGGCAAGAGACCCAGTACTTC. Residues: CASPGGVAGQETQYF.

A few counts support this clonotype. The J gene is TRBJ2-3, the V gene TRBV6-6; TRBD1 is a possible D gene (6 bases). The CDR3 runs 12 residues. Looked up from germline, CDR1 is MNHNY and CDR2 is SVGAGI (reference sequence). V dropped 8 bases and J dropped 7 bases, with 13 bases sitting between them. The CDR3 DNA is TGTGCCAGCCTGGACAGTTTCAATACGCAGTATTTT. Its protein is CASLDSFNTQYF.

This clonotype was observed a few times. This sequence joins TRBV7-2 and TRBJ2-5; 7 nucleotides agree with TRBD1. The junction had 13 bases not matched to a gene; V was cut back by 5 bases and J by 4 bases. Germline-derived CDR1 and CDR2 are SGHTA and FQGNSA. The CDR3 contains 16 residues. The CDR3 here is CASSLLVTGRRETQYF. The CDR3, as DNA: TGTGCCAGCAGCCTCCTTGTGACAGGGCGACGAGAGACCCAGTACTTC.

V usage is TRBV6-2 or TRBV6-3 and J usage is TRBJ2-3, with D possibly being TRBD1 (6 bases). Per germline, CDR1 MNHEY and CDR2 SVGEGT. V lost 9 bases and J 0 bases, leaving 16 bases between the germline ends. The CDR3 sequence is 15 residues long. In DNA form, the CDR3 reads TGTGCCAGTGCCCGGGACAATTTTAGCACAGATACGCAGTATTTT. Translated, it gives CASARDNFSTDTQYF.

This chain joins TRBV3-1 and TRBJ2-3, with D perhaps matching TRBD2 (5 bases). Germline CDR1 is LGHDT and CDR2 is YNNKEL (reference sequence). Trimming took 4 bases from V and 1 from J, leaving 15 bases between them. This CDR3 has 16 amino acids. The CDR3 sequence: CASSPLALGGTDTQYF. The CDR3 region has the DNA TGTGCCAGCAGCCCATTAGCGTTGGGCGGCACAGATACGCAGTATTTT.

This clonotype has only a few counts. J is TRBJ2-1 and V is TRBV7-8, with 8 positions matching TRBD2. V was pared by 0 bases and J by 12 bases, with 7 bases of the junction left unmatched. CDR1 and CDR2 (germline): SGHVS, FQNEAQ. The CDR3 has 14 residues. The CDR3 spells CASSLAIRAGGQFF. CDR3 in DNA: TGTGCCAGCAGCTTAGCGATACGTGCGGGGGGGCAGTTCTTC.

This clonotype was seen only a few times. This chain links TRBV6-1 with TRBJ2-7; D might be TRBD1 (6 bases). CDR3 length equals 16 residues. V was pared by 2 bases and J by 2 bases, with 16 bases between. Per the germline V gene, CDR1 is MNHNS and CDR2 is SASEGT. The DNA of the CDR3 is TGTGCCAGCAGTGAACCCCCCTGGGACACAGCCTACGAGCAGTACTTC. Its translation is CASSEPPWDTAYEQYF.

This clonotype was observed a few times. V is TRBV20-1 and J is TRBJ2-5; D uncertain. The CDR3 sequence is 15 residues long. V was shortened by 0 bases and J by 3 bases, with 14 bases between the two germline ends. Germline V gene data show CDR1 as DFQATT and CDR2 as SNEGSKA (reference sequence). The CDR3 DNA reads as TGCAGTGCTAGAGATCTTGACGGATTCAAAGAGACCCAGTACTTC. Its translation: CSARDLDGFKETQYF.

The rearrangement links TRBV9 to TRBJ2-5; tentatively, D is TRBD2 (5 bases). V lost 0 bases and J 1 base, leaving 10 bases between the germline ends. This CDR3 has 15 amino acids. Germline CDR1 reads SGDLS; CDR2 reads YYNGEE. The CDR3: CASSVATGFQETQYF. CDR3 DNA: TGTGCCAGCAGCGTAGCTACGGGGTTCCAAGAGACCCAGTACTTC.

This chain joins TRBV21-1 and TRBJ1-6. TRBV21-1 is classified as a pseudogene. The CDR3 loop spans 14 amino acids. The CDR3 nucleotides are TGTGCCAGCAGCAAAAGCAGCCTAAATTCACCCCTCCACTTT. Its translation is CASSKSSLNSPLHF.

The V and J genes are TRBV28 and TRBJ2-7; TRBD1 might be the D (5 bases). Per germline, CDR1 MDHEN and CDR2 SYDVKM. V lost 4 bases and J lost 0, with 13 bases in between. The CDR3 length is 15 residues. CDR3 region: CASSSLDKSSYEQYF. The CDR3 DNA follows: TGTGCCAGCAGTTCCCTGGACAAGAGCTCCTACGAGCAGTACTTC.

The chain couples TRBV7-9 to TRBJ2-1; 10 bases agree with TRBD2. This CDR3 has 16 amino acids. CDR1 SEHNR and CDR2 FQNEAQ come from the germline V gene (reference sequence). The J segment lost 9 bases and the V segment lost 7 bases, leaving 15 bases of the junction unmatched. Written as DNA, the CDR3 is TGTGCCAGCAACTCGGGAGGTAGCGGGAGGAATAGTGAGCAGTTCTTC. Protein: CASNSGGSGRNSEQFF.

The chain recombines TRBV4-3 with TRBJ2-3; TRBD1 might be the D (5 bases). Trimming pared 5 bases from V and 1 base from J, leaving 25 bases between. The CDR3 sequence is 19 residues long. Germline assignment: CDR1 LGHNA and CDR2 YSLEER. In DNA form, the CDR3 reads TGCGCCAGCAGCAAAAGTCCCGACAGCCTCAGGGAACGCACAGATACGCAGTATTTT. This encodes CASSKSPDSLRERTDTQYF.

V usage is TRBV6-1 and J usage is TRBJ2-7, with a possible D match to TRBD1 (5 bases). Germline V gives CDR1 MNHNS, CDR2 SASEGT. V was clipped by 8 bases and J by 5 bases, with 19 bases between them. The CDR3 has 14 amino acids. The CDR3 loop is CASQAPGKGHEQYF. Here the CDR3 DNA reads TGTGCCAGCCAAGCCCCAGGGAAAGGCCACGAGCAGTACTTC.

This clonotype was observed a handful of times. The V call is TRBV20-1, the J call TRBJ1-4, with TRBD1 matching 8 bases. Per the germline V gene, CDR1 is DFQATT and CDR2 is SNEGSKA (reference sequence). The junction had 3 bases not matched to a gene; V was cut back by 5 bases and J by 4 bases. The CDR3 contains 13 residues. The CDR3 DNA reads TGCAGTGCTCTACAGGGGGTTAATGAAAAACTGTTTTTT. It codes for CSALQGVNEKLFF.

This clonotype came up a few times. The rearrangement uses TRBV5-1 and TRBJ2-2; 7 positions agree with TRBD2. J gave up 0 bases and V 0 bases, and 5 bases lay outside the gene matches. The CDR3 totals 17 residues. The germline CDR1 and CDR2 sequences are SGHRS and YFSETQ. This CDR3 reads CASSLASSGANTGELFF. The CDR3 DNA is TGCGCCAGCAGCTTGGCCTCTAGCGGCGCGAACACCGGGGAGCTGTTTTTT.

In this sample, this clonotype turned up a few times. This sequence joins TRBV19 and TRBJ2-7; TRBD1 or TRBD2 may be the D gene (5 bases each). This CDR3 spans 15 amino acids. Germline CDR1 LNHDA, CDR2 SQIVND (reference sequence). V dropped 4 bases and J dropped 0 bases, with 13 bases sitting between them. The CDR3 sequence: CASSSFGTSSYEQYF. DNA for the CDR3: TGTGCCAGTAGTAGTTTCGGGACCTCCTCCTACGAGCAGTACTTC.

This chain uses TRBV5-1 with TRBJ2-7; 8 bases align to TRBD1. The CDR3 contains 15 residues. Germline assignment: CDR1 SGHRS and CDR2 YFSETQ. The trim removed 4 bases at V and 3 bases at J, leaving 9 bases unmatched. The DNA of the CDR3 is TGCGCCAGCAGCCCCAGACAGGGGACGGTCTACGAGCAGTACTTC. Its translation: CASSPRQGTVYEQYF. Looking up the rest from reference TRBV5-1 and TRBJ2-7 gives the full variable domain: KAGVTQTPRYLIKTRGQQVTLSCSPISGHRSVSWYQQTPGQGLQFLFEYFSETQRNKGNFPGRFSGRQFSNSRSEMNVSTLELGDSALYLCASSPRQGTVYEQYFGPGTRLTVT.

The V and J genes are TRBV11-2 and TRBJ2-7; 12 nucleotides agree with TRBD2. Trimming at V came to 5 bases and at J to 3 bases, leaving 20 bases not matched to a gene. The V gene's germline CDR1 is SGHAT and CDR2 FQNNGV. The CDR3 totals 20 residues. The CDR3 DNA reads TGTGCCAGCAGCCCACGACAGGGGTTACTAGCGGGGGGACACTTCTACGAGCAGTACTTC. It is translated as CASSPRQGLLAGGHFYEQYF.